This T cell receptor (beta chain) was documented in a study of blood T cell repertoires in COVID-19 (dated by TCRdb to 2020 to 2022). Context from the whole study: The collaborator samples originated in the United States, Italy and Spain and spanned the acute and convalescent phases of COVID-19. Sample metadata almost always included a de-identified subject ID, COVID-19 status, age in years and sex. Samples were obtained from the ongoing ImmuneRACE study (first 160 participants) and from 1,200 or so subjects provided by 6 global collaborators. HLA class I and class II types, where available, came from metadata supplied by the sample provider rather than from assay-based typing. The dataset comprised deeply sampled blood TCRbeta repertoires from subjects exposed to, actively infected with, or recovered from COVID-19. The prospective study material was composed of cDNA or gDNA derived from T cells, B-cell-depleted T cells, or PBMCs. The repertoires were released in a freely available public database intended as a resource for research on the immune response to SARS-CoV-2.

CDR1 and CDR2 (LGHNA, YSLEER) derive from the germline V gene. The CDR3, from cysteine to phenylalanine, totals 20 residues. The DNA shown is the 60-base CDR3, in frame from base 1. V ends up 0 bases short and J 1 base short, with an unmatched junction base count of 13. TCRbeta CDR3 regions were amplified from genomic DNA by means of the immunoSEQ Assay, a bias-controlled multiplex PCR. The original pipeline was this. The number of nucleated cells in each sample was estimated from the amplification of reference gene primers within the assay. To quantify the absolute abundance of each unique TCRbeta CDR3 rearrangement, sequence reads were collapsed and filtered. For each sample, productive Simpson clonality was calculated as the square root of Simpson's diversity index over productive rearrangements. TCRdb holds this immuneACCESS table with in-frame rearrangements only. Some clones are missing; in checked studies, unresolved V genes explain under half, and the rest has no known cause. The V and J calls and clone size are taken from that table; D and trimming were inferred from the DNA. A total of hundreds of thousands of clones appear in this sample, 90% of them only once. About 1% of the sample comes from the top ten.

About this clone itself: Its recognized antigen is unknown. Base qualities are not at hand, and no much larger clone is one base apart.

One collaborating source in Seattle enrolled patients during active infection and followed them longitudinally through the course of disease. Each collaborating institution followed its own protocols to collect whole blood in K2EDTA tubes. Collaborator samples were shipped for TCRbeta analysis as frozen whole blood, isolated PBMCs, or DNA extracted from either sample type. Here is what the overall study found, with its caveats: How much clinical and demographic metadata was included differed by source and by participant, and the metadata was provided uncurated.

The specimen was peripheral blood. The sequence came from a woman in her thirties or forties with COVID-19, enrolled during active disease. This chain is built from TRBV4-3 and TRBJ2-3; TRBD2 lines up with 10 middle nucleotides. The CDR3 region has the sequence CASSQDRASGGIRGTDTQYF. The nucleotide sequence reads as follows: TGCGCCAGCAGCCAAGATCGGGCTAGCGGGGGTATACGCGGCACAGATACGCAGTATTTT.